The 5 T cell receptor beta chains in this list originate from one sample, sequenced in a study of T cells in Graves' hyperthyroidism and ophthalmopathy. Amplified TCR beta CDR3 regions came from RNA transcripts. First-round RT-PCR targeting the TCR CDR3 was performed with the HTBI primer set. TCRdb passed the multiplex PCR reads through MiXCR, listing each CDR3 protein once. The sample has hundreds of thousands of distinct CDR3 sequences; 35% to 55% are singletons. The specimen was peripheral blood or thyroid tissue (not recorded which). The receptor source for this set is a woman aged 18-29 years with Graves' hyperthyroidism.

This clonotype was detected many times. The V call is TRBV19, the J call TRBJ1-1; D unresolved. The germline CDR1 and CDR2 sequences are LNHDA and SQIVND (reference sequence). There are 13 residues in the CDR3. The V end lost 5 bases, the J end lost 1 base, and 8 bases lay between the germline ends. DNA for the CDR3: TGTGCCAGTAGTCCGCTGGGGAACACTGAAGCTTTCTTT. Its translation is CASSPLGNTEAFF.

Ten or more counts support this clonotype. The chain has TRBV2 and TRBJ2-5, with 11 bases matching TRBD1. This CDR3 is built from 16 residues. After removal of 5 bases from V and 5 bases from J, the junction contained 10 bases not matched to a gene. The germline gives CDR1 SNHLY, CDR2 FYNNEI. CDR3 coding DNA: TGTGCCAGCAGTCTCCTCGGGACAGGGGGATTGGAGACCCAGTACTTC. It is translated as CASSLLGTGGLETQYF. Based on the CDR3 plus reference TRBV2 and TRBJ2-5, the full variable domain is EPEVTQTPSHQVTQMGQEVILRCVPISNHLYFYWYRQILGQKVEFLVSFYNNEISEKSEIFDDQFSVERPDGSNFTLKIRSTKLEDSAMYFCASSLLGTGGLETQYFGPGTRLLVL.

To note about this clonotype: This may be a read error, as it is one base from a much larger clone. This chain links TRBV7-9 with TRBJ2-7, with D possibly TRBD2 on 5 matching bases. There are 14 residues in the CDR3. Looked up from germline, CDR1 is SEHNR and CDR2 is FQNEAQ (reference sequence). CDR3 amino acids: CASSLPGMWYEEYF. DNA for the CDR3: TGTGCCAGCAGCTTGCCGGGAATGTGGTACGAGGAGTACTTC.

The V and J genes are TRBV25-1 and TRBJ1-1, with D possibly TRBD1 on 6 matching bases. Germline V gene data show CDR1 as MGHDK and CDR2 as SYGVNS. V gave up 7 bases and J gave up 0 bases, with 15 bases separating them. There are 15 residues in the CDR3. CDR3 in amino acids: CASIPQGYLNTEAFF. CDR3 in DNA: TGTGCCAGCATCCCACAGGGTTACTTGAACACTGAAGCTTTCTTT. Full variable domain (missing parts from reference TRBV25-1 and TRBJ1-1): EADIYQTPRYLVIGTGKKITLECSQTMGHDKMYWYQQDPGMELHLIHYSYGVNSTEKGDLSSESTVSRIRTEHFPLTLESARPSHTSQYLCASIPQGYLNTEAFFGQGTRLTVV.

As regards this clonotype: A single base separates this from a much larger clone, so it may be a read error. The rearrangement uses TRBV10-3 and TRBJ2-7, with 8 bases aligning to TRBD1. The germline V gene encodes CDR1 ENHRY and CDR2 SYGVKD. Losses at the gene ends were 10 bases for V and 2 bases for J; bases not matched to a gene: 10. The CDR3 is made up of 14 amino acids. This chain's CDR3 is CASRMGQDPYEQYF. The CDR3 region has the DNA TGTGCCAGCAGAATGGGACAGGATCCCTACGAGCAGTACTTC.